The 13 T cell receptor beta chains reported below all come from one sample, sequenced in a study of CD8+CD57+ T cells in acquired aplastic anemia. Selection for sequencing was limited to patients who had shown CD8+CD57+ cell expansion by flow cytometry. Both TCR beta VDJ combination and CDR3 sequence profiling were carried out. Genomic DNA was the template for this profiling. TCRdb analysed the reads with MiXCR anew, one entry per CDR3 protein. The sample consists of fewer than 250,000 distinct CDR3 sequences, approximately 45% of them appearing once. Specimen: sorted CD4+, CD8+, or CD8+CD57+ T cells (not recorded which) from PBMCs. These receptors came from a human donor with aplastic anemia.

To note about this clonotype: This clone may be a read error of a much larger clone one base away. CDR3 residues: CASSLHFTGTGGFTF. In nucleotides, the CDR3 is TGTGCCAGCAGCCTCCACTTTACGGGGACCGGTGGCTTCACCTTC. The rearrangement joins TRBV7-3 to TRBJ1-2; a weak D match, TRBD1 (5 bases). Germline V CDR1 and CDR2: SGHTA, FQGTGA. CDR3 length: 15 amino acids.

V and J are TRBV6-2 or TRBV6-3 and TRBJ2-1; D gene ambiguous. The ends were cut back, 7 bases at V and 0 bases at J, with 10 bases in the middle. CDR1 is MNHEY and CDR2 is SVGEGT in the germline V gene. The length of the CDR3 is 14 residues. CDR3 in amino acids: CASTITSSYNEQFF. The CDR3 bases are TGTGCCAGCACTATTACGAGCTCCTACAATGAGCAGTTCTTC.

This clonotype was seen once. The chain uses TRBV5-6 and TRBJ2-5; D call uncertain. Germline CDR1 SGHDT, CDR2 YYEEEE. The CDR3 totals 13 residues. Trimming took 4 bases from V and 7 from J, leaving 14 bases between them. CDR3 residues: CASSPEPPRTQYF. The DNA of the CDR3 is TGTGCCAGCAGCCCAGAACCCCCCCGGACCCAGTACTTC.

The J gene is TRBJ1-1, the V gene TRBV29-1; TRBD1 is a possible D gene (6 bases). Germline CDR1 reads SQVTM; CDR2 reads ANQGSEA. There are 18 residues in the CDR3. Trimming left V 7 bases short and J 5 bases short, with 32 bases between. The CDR3 DNA follows: TGCAGCGCTTGTCGTAGGACAGACCACGTCTTCGGGGATACTGAAGCTTTCTTT. Protein sequence: CSACRRTDHVFGDTEAFF.

The chain carries TRBV4-2 and TRBJ2-3; 7 bases align to TRBD2. The CDR3 consists of 15 residues. V shed 5 bases, J shed 4 bases, and the junction held 9 bases outside the gene matches. Germline assignment: CDR1 LGHNA and CDR2 YNFKEQ. CDR3 nucleotide sequence: TGTGCCAGCAGCTTGGGGGTACGGGAGGCAGATACGCAGTATTTT. Its translation is CASSLGVREADTQYF.

This sequence joins TRBV9 and TRBJ2-2; no firm D call. This CDR3 comprises 14 residues. V lost 4 bases and J lost 5, with 12 bases in between. Germline CDR1 SGDLS, CDR2 YYNGEE. The CDR3 bases are TGTGCCAGCAGCCTGTCTGATTGGACCGGGGAGCTGTTTTTT. Translating it yields CASSLSDWTGELFF.

This clonotype came up many times. V is TRBV7-8 and J is TRBJ2-7, with D possibly being TRBD1 or TRBD2 (5 bases each). Germline V lookup: CDR1 SGHVS, CDR2 FQNEAQ. This CDR3 is built from 14 residues. V lost 1 base to trimming and J lost 6 bases, with 13 bases between them. The CDR3, as DNA: TGTGCCAGCAGCTTAGGGGACCGCGGCGGCGAGCAGTACTTC. It yields the protein CASSLGDRGGEQYF.

V gene TRBV7-8 combines with J gene TRBJ2-1; 11 bases map to TRBD2. Germline values: CDR1 SGHVS, CDR2 FQNEAQ. With V trimmed by 2 bases and J by 6 bases, 3 bases remained unmatched. The length of the CDR3 is 15 residues. CDR3 residues: CASSLSTSGGNEQFF. The CDR3 DNA reads as TGTGCCAGCAGCTTATCCACTAGCGGGGGCAATGAGCAGTTCTTC.

A note on this clonotype: This could be a read error, since a much larger clone is one nucleotide away. Since the CDR3 does not end with the conserved phenylalanine or tryptophan, this likely comes from a read error. This chain connects TRBV4-3 to TRBJ1-6; a possible D gene is TRBD1 (6 bases). Trimming removed 0 bases from V and 9 bases from J, with 12 bases in between. The CDR3 consists of 15 residues. Germline V CDR1 and CDR2: LGHNA, YSLEER. The CDR3 loop reads CASSQDRTGSSPLHS. CDR3 coding DNA: TGCGCCAGCAGCCAAGATAGAACAGGGAGTTCACCCCTCCACTCT.

This clonotype was seen only a few times. The chain combines TRBV7-3 with TRBJ2-3; 9 positions agree with TRBD2. The junction had 6 bases not matched to a gene; V was cut back by 2 bases and J by 3 bases. The CDR3 contains 16 residues. The V gene's germline CDR1 is SGHTA and CDR2 FQGTGA. CDR3 sequence: CASSLEWRGGTDTQYF. DNA of the CDR3: TGTGCCAGCAGCTTAGAGTGGCGGGGGGGAACAGATACGCAGTATTTT.

This chain joins TRBV20-1 and TRBJ1-5; D not certain. The CDR3 covers 10 residues. V lost 6 bases and J 14 bases, leaving 14 bases between the germline ends. Germline V CDR1 and CDR2: DFQATT, SNEGSKA (reference sequence). Here the CDR3 reads CSAYVSYEHF. The CDR3 DNA is TGCAGTGCCTATGTCAGCTACGAGCATTTT.

This clonotype was seen ten or more times. The chain employs TRBV2 and TRBJ2-1, with D possibly being TRBD2 (5 bases). The CDR3 totals 15 residues. Germline CDR1 is SNHLY and CDR2 is FYNNEI. V shed 1 base and J shed 1 base, with 8 bases lying between them. CDR3 protein: CASSEGWTSYNEQFF. DNA of the CDR3: TGTGCCAGCAGTGAAGGGTGGACTTCCTACAATGAGCAGTTCTTC.

This clonotype was seen ten or more times. The J gene is TRBJ1-1, the V gene TRBV12-3 or TRBV12-4; D ambiguous. The CDR3 is made up of 14 amino acids. V lost 2 bases, J lost 0 bases, and 7 bases lay in between. The CDR3 DNA reads as TGTGCCAGCAGTTTATTAATGGTGAACACTGAAGCTTTCTTT. It yields the protein CASSLLMVNTEAFF.